The rows below give T cell receptor beta chains drawn from one sample of a study of blood T cell repertoires in COVID-19. The protocol was immunoSEQ multiplex PCR, while the TCRdb copy is restricted to in-frame clones and leaves out a portion. In the table there are roughly 19,000 clones, 88% of which are singletons. Sample: peripheral blood. These receptors were obtained from a human donor in a cohort sampled during active COVID-19. Both conserved end residues are part of each CDR3. Each record gives: D gene, V gene, clone size, J gene, CDR3 protein, CDR3 DNA. The D gene is left open where the match is weak. Clone size is shown for a subset of rows, as once, few, many or a class of expanded clone.

TRBD1	TRBV19	NA	TRBJ1-2	CASSTPDRGYGYTF	TGTGCCAGTAGTACGCCGGACAGGGGCTATGGCTACACCTTC
TRBD1	TRBV19	NA	TRBJ1-5	CASSARTGIDQPQHF	TGTGCCAGTAGTGCCCGGACAGGGATCGATCAGCCCCAGCATTTT
NA	TRBV11-1	NA	TRBJ1-2	CASSSIGQTHYGYTF	TGTGCCAGCAGCTCCATTGGACAGACACACTATGGCTACACCTTC
TRBD1	TRBV9	NA	TRBJ1-1	CASSVVGGVEEAFF	TGTGCCAGCAGCGTAGTAGGGGGCGTCGAAGAAGCTTTCTTT
TRBD1	TRBV27	NA	TRBJ1-2	CASRDRILYGYTF	TGTGCCAGCAGGGACAGGATCCTCTATGGCTACACCTTC
NA	TRBV7-3	NA	TRBJ2-3	CASSLIRRRADTQYF	TGTGCCAGCAGCTTAATCCGGCGCCGGGCAGATACGCAGTATTTT
TRBD2	TRBV5-1	NA	TRBJ2-1	CASSPGLAGENEQFF	TGCGCCAGCAGCCCAGGACTAGCGGGGGAGAATGAGCAGTTCTTC
NA	TRBV10-1	few	TRBJ1-2	CASSPTTDIPNYGYTF	TGCGCCAGCAGCCCCACGACAGATATTCCTAACTATGGCTACACCTTC
TRBD1	TRBV7-3	NA	TRBJ2-1	CASSQRTGFYNEQFF	TGTGCCAGCAGCCAACGGACAGGGTTCTACAATGAGCAGTTCTTC
TRBD2	TRBV9	NA	TRBJ2-1	CASSSRGAGEQFF	TGTGCCAGCTCCTCGCGGGGGGCGGGGGAGCAGTTCTTC
NA	TRBV30	NA	TRBJ2-1	CAWSVPGRSEQFF	TGTGCCTGGAGTGTTCCGGGAAGGAGTGAGCAGTTCTTC
NA	TRBV5-6	once	TRBJ1-5	CASSLGQEAEPQHF	TGTGCCAGCAGCTTGGGACAGGAGGCGGAGCCCCAGCATTTT
NA	TRBV2	NA	TRBJ2-3	CASSGQTADTQYF	TGTGCCAGCAGCGGACAGACGGCAGATACGCAGTATTTT
TRBD1	TRBV3-1/TRBV3-2	NA	TRBJ1-3	CASSPRDRNSGNTIYF	TGTGCCAGCAGCCCTCGGGACAGGAACTCTGGAAACACCATATATTTT
NA	TRBV20-1	NA	TRBJ2-3	CSASSSGDDTQYF	TGCAGTGCTAGTTCCAGCGGAGACGATACGCAGTATTTT
NA	TRBV10-3	NA	TRBJ2-7	CAIRETELYEQYF	TGTGCCATCAGGGAGACAGAGCTCTACGAGCAGTACTTC
NA	TRBV27	few	TRBJ2-7	CASSHGDKAEQYF	TGTGCCAGCAGCCACGGGGACAAGGCGGAGCAGTACTTC
TRBD2	TRBV29-1	NA	TRBJ2-3	CSGGLAGGAGDTQYF	TGCAGCGGAGGCTTAGCGGGGGGGGCCGGAGATACGCAGTATTTT
NA	TRBV4-1	few	TRBJ1-1	CASNREGLRNTEAFF	TGCGCCAGCAACAGGGAAGGACTCAGGAACACTGAAGCTTTCTTT
NA	TRBV7-2	NA	TRBJ1-2	CASSLDGGDYGYTF	TGTGCCAGCAGCTTAGATGGCGGAGACTATGGCTACACCTTC
NA	TRBV3-1/TRBV3-2	NA	TRBJ2-7	CASSPDRVSPQYF	TGTGCCAGCAGTCCGGACAGAGTTTCTCCTCAGTACTTC
TRBD2	TRBV19	NA	TRBJ2-2	CASSMRLAGGLLSVGELFF	TGTGCCAGTAGTATGCGACTAGCGGGGGGTTTATTATCTGTCGGGGAGCTGTTTTTT
TRBD2	TRBV5-1	NA	TRBJ2-3	CASSDKRGGVNTQYF	TGCGCCAGCAGCGACAAGCGGGGGGGCGTGAATACGCAGTATTTT
TRBD1	TRBV29-1	NA	TRBJ2-2	CSVKVRDRVNTGELFF	TGCAGCGTGAAAGTCCGGGACAGGGTAAACACCGGGGAGCTGTTTTTT
TRBD1	TRBV4-2	few	TRBJ1-2	CASSPYSTGAGIYGYTF	TGTGCCAGCAGCCCCTACTCGACAGGGGCTGGGATCTATGGCTACACCTTC
TRBD1	TRBV27	NA	TRBJ2-7	CASSLIHGQGPYEQYF	TGTGCCAGCAGTTTAATCCATGGACAGGGCCCCTACGAGCAGTACTTC
TRBD1	TRBV5-1	NA	TRBJ1-5	CASSLAGGTGQPQHF	TGCGCCAGCAGCTTGGCTGGGGGGACAGGACAGCCCCAGCATTTT
NA	TRBV5-4	NA	TRBJ2-3	CASSLYTGQPSTDTQYF	TGTGCCAGCAGCTTGTATACCGGACAACCTAGCACAGATACGCAGTATTTT
NA	TRBV27	NA	TRBJ2-7	CASSLSQGHEQYF	TGTGCCAGCAGCCTATCCCAGGGCCACGAGCAGTACTTC
TRBD2	TRBV5-1	NA	TRBJ2-5	CASSLEPGLAETQYF	TGCGCCAGCAGCTTGGAGCCGGGACTAGCCGAGACCCAGTACTTC
NA	TRBV12-3/TRBV12-4	NA	TRBJ2-5	CASSFSRETQYF	TGTGCCAGCAGTTTTTCTCGAGAGACCCAGTACTTC
NA	TRBV19	NA	TRBJ1-6	CASSLRENNSPLHF	TGTGCCAGTAGTCTCCGGGAAAATAATTCACCCCTCCACTTT
NA	TRBV6-4	NA	TRBJ1-5	CASRDAERRLNQPQHF	TGTGCCAGCAGAGATGCGGAGCGGAGACTCAATCAGCCCCAGCATTTT
NA	TRBV27	NA	TRBJ2-3	CASSLTERSTDTQYF	TGTGCCAGCAGTTTAACAGAAAGATCCACAGATACGCAGTATTTT
TRBD2	TRBV11-3	NA	TRBJ2-1	CASSEGLAVSNEQFF	TGTGCCAGCAGCGAGGGACTAGCGGTATCAAATGAGCAGTTCTTC
TRBD2	TRBV11-2	NA	TRBJ2-1	CASSSGLAGGYNEQFF	TGTGCCAGCAGCTCCGGACTAGCGGGGGGTTACAATGAGCAGTTCTTC
NA	TRBV27	NA	TRBJ1-2	CASSSAGYLNYGYTF	TGTGCCAGCAGTTCGGCAGGCTATCTAAACTATGGCTACACCTTC
TRBD1	TRBV19	NA	TRBJ1-1	CASSLQQGDAFF	TGTGCCAGTAGTCTCCAACAGGGGGACGCTTTCTTT
NA	TRBV10-3	NA	TRBJ1-3	CAISESIGNTIYF	TGTGCCATCAGTGAGTCTATTGGAAACACCATATATTTT
NA	TRBV27	once	TRBJ2-1	CASSLRKRALSYNEQFF	TGTGCCAGCAGTTTACGCAAGCGGGCGCTCTCCTACAATGAGCAGTTCTTC
NA	TRBV6-6	NA	TRBJ1-6	CASSSGGEVFHF	TGTGCCAGCAGTTCTGGGGGCGAGGTATTCCACTTT
NA	TRBV7-2	NA	TRBJ2-6	CASSARGGGAGANVLTF	TGTGCCAGCAGCGCCCGAGGGGGGGGCGCTGGGGCCAACGTCCTGACTTTC
NA	TRBV30	NA	TRBJ1-2	CAWSVARPLGYTF	TGTGCCTGGAGTGTCGCGCGGCCACTTGGCTACACCTTC
TRBD1	TRBV5-4	NA	TRBJ1-1	CASSLGQGHTEAFF	TGTGCCAGCAGCTTGGGACAGGGACACACTGAAGCTTTCTTT
NA	TRBV4-1	few	TRBJ1-6	CASSLVDNYNSPLHF	TGCGCCAGCAGCCTTGTTGACAACTATAATTCACCCCTCCACTTT
NA	TRBV6-5	NA	TRBJ1-3	CASSYSGASSGNTIYF	TGTGCCAGCAGTTACTCTGGGGCAAGCTCTGGAAACACCATATATTTT